The 7 T cell receptor beta chains presented below share a single source sample, sequenced in a study of tumor and adjacent non-tumor tissue in lung cancer. This sample's RNA came from whole unsorted tissue. This non-tumor lung sample came from over 3 cm beyond the tumor edge. The library came from three nested PCR rounds adapted from ARM-PCR protocols. A single record per CDR3 protein comes from TCRdb applying MiXCR to the multiplex PCR reads. This table has about 75,000 distinct CDR3 sequences, about two thirds appearing once. What was sequenced was distant non-tumor lung tissue. These receptors were obtained from a woman aged 45-65 years with non-small cell lung cancer.

This clonotype has only a few counts. The chain joins TRBV28 to TRBJ2-5, with 9 bases that match TRBD2. Germline CDR1 is MDHEN and CDR2 is SYDVKM. CDR3 size: 15 residues. V gave up 6 bases and J gave up 5 bases; unmatched junction bases: 10. The CDR3 protein is CASRKRTSEWETQYF. In nucleotides, the CDR3 is TGTGCCAGCAGGAAACGGACTAGCGAGTGGGAGACCCAGTACTTC.

This clonotype is labeled as medium-sized. V usage is TRBV7-8 and J usage is TRBJ1-3; tentatively, D is TRBD1 (6 bases). Germline V gene sequence: CDR1 SGHVS, CDR2 FQNEAQ. This CDR3 is 14 amino acids long. Trimming removed 8 bases from V and 4 bases from J, with 15 bases in between. In DNA, the CDR3 is TGTGCCAGCCGCGGGGGCTACCCAGGAAACACCATATATTTT. Translation gives CASRGGYPGNTIYF.

The CDR3 nucleotides read TGCAGTGCCCAGGACGGCTCTTCGCACACTGAAGCTTTCTTT. This sequence encodes CSAQDGSSHTEAFF. The V call is TRBV20-1, the J call TRBJ1-1, with no clear D. The germline V gene encodes CDR1 DFQATT and CDR2 SNEGSKA (reference sequence). This CDR3 comprises 14 residues. Trimming removed 6 bases at V and 3 bases at J, with 17 bases between.

The chain joins TRBV11-1 to TRBJ1-1, with 8 nucleotides matching TRBD1. The junction had 4 bases not matched to a gene; V was cut back by 7 bases and J by 3 bases. The germline V gene has CDR1 SGHAT and CDR2 FQDESV (reference sequence). This CDR3 spans 13 amino acids. This CDR3 is CASIDRGDTEAFF. The DNA for the CDR3 is TGTGCCAGCATAGACAGGGGCGACACTGAAGCTTTCTTT.

Turning to this clonotype: At one end the junction does not follow the germline gene, possibly because of a read error. V usage is TRBV7-9 and J usage is TRBJ1-4; 10 bases align to TRBD1. This CDR3 is 15 amino acids long. CDR1 is SEHNR and CDR2 is FQNEAQ in the germline V gene (reference sequence). CDR3 residues: CAISPDRGRNEKLFF. CDR3 DNA sequence: TGTGCCATCAGCCCCGACAGGGGGCGGAATGAAAAACTGTTTTTT.

On this clonotype: A read error may account for a junction end that differs from germline. The chain couples TRBV4-1 to TRBJ2-2, with TRBD2 matching 14 bases. Germline V gives CDR1 MGHRA, CDR2 YSYEKL. This CDR3 comprises 18 residues. CDR3: CASSLSPGLAGVVGELFF. The DNA of the CDR3 is TGCGCCAGTAGCCTGAGTCCGGGACTAGCGGGAGTGGTCGGGGAGCTGTTTTTT.

On this clonotype: At one end the junction does not follow the germline gene, possibly because of a read error. The V and J genes are TRBV12-3 or TRBV12-4 and TRBJ1-5, with 12 bases lining up with TRBD1. The CDR3 sequence is 14 residues long. Here the CDR3 reads CANRGTGGNQPQHF. The CDR3 region has the DNA TGTGCCAACAGGGGGACAGGGGGCAACCAGCCCCAACATTTT.